This T cell receptor beta chain was documented in a study of blood T cell repertoires in COVID-19. The CDR3 extends over 16 amino acids. CDR1 is MNHNY and CDR2 is SVGAGI in the germline V gene (reference sequence). Losses at the gene ends were 6 bases for V and 1 base for J; bases not matched to a gene: 11. Measured with immunoSEQ multiplex PCR; TCRdb has only the in-frame clones, and not every one. Altogether about 44,000 clones are present, around 87% being singletons, with the ten largest covering over 20%. The sequenced material came from peripheral blood. This receptor was obtained from a woman of 80 years or more in a cohort sampled during active or convalescent COVID-19. The rearrangement joins TRBV6-6 to TRBJ1-2; TRBD1 matches 7 bases. As DNA, the CDR3 is TGTGCCAGCAGCAAGGATACAGGGGTCTTTAACTATGGCTACACCTTC. Its translation: CASSKDTGVFNYGYTF.